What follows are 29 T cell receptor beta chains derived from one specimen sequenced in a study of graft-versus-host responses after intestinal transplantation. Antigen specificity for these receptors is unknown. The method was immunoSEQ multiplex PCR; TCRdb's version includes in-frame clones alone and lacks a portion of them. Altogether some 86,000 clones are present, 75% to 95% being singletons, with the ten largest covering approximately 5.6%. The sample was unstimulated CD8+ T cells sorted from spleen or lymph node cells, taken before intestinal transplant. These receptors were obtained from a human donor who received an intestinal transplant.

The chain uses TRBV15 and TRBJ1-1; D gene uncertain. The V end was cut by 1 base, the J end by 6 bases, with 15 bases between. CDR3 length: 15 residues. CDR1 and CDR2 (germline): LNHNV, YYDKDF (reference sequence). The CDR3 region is CATSRGASPAAEAFF. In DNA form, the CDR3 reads TGTGCCACCAGCAGAGGGGCCAGCCCGGCCGCTGAAGCTTTCTTT.

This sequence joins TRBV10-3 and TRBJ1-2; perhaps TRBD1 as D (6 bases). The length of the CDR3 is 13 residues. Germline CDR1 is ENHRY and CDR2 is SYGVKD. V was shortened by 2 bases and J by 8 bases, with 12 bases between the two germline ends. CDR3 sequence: CAISELQGPGYTF. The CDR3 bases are TGTGCCATCAGTGAGCTACAGGGACCGGGCTACACCTTC.

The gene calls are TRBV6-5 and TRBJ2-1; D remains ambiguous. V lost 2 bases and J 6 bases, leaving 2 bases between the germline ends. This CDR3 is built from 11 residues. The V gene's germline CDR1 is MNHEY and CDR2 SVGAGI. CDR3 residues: CASSYGNEQFF. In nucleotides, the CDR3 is TGTGCCAGCAGTTACGGCAATGAGCAGTTCTTC.

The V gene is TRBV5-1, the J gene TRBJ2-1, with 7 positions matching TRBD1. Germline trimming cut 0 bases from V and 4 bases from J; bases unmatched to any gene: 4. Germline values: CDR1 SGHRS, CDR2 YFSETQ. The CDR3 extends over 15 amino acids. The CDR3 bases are TGCGCCAGCAGCTTGGCGGCAGGGGGATACAATGAGCAGTTCTTC. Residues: CASSLAAGGYNEQFF.

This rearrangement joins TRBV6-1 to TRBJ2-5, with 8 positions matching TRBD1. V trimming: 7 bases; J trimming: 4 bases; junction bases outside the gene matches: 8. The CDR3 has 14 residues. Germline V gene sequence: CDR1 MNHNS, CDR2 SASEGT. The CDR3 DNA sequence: TGTGCCAGCACCACAGACAGGGGTCCAGAGACCCAGTACTTC. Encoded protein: CASTTDRGPETQYF.

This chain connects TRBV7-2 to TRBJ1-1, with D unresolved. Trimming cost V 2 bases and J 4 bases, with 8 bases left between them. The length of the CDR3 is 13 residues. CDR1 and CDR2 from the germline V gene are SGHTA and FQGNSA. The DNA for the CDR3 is TGTGCCAGCAGCTTATCATGGGCCACTGAAGCTTTCTTT. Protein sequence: CASSLSWATEAFF.

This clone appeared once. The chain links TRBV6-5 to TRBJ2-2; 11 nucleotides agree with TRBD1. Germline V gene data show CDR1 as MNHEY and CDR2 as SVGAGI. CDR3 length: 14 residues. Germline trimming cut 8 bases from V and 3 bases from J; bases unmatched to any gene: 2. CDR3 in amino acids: CASRTGGDTGELFF. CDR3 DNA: TGTGCCAGCCGGACAGGGGGCGACACCGGGGAGCTGTTTTTT.

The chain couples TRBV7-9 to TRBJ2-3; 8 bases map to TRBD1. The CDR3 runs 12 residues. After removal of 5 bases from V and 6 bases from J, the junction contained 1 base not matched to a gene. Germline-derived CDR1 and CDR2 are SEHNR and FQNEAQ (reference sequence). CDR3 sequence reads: CASSRQGDTQYF. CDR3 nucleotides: TGTGCCAGCAGCCGACAGGGGGATACGCAGTATTTT. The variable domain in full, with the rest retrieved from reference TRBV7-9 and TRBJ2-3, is DTGVSQNPRHKITKRGQNVTFRCDPISEHNRLYWYRQTLGQGPEFLTYFQNEAQLEKSRLLSDRFSAERPKGSFSTLEIQRTEQGDSAMYLCASSRQGDTQYFGPGTRLTVL.

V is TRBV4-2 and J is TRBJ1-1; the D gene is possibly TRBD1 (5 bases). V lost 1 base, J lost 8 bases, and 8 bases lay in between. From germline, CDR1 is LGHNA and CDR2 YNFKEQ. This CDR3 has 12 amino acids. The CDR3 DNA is TGTGCCAGCAGCCAAGTCGGGGCAGAAGCTTTCTTT. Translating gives CASSQVGAEAFF.

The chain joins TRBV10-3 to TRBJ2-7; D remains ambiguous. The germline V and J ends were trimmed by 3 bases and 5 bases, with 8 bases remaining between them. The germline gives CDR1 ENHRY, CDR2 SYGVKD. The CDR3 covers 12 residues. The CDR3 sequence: CAISDYSHEQYF. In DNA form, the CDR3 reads TGTGCCATCAGTGATTATAGCCACGAGCAGTACTTC.

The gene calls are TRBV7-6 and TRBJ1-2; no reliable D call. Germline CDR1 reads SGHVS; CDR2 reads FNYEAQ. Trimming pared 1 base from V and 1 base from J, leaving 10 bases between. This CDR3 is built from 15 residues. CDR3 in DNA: TGTGCCAGCAGCTTAGGCCATCCCTATAACTATGGCTACACCTTC. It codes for CASSLGHPYNYGYTF.

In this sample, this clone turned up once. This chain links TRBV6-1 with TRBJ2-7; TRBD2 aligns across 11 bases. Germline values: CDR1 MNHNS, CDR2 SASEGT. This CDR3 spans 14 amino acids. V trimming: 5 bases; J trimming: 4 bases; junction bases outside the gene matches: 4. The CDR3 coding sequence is TGTGCCAGCAGTCCGGGACTAGCGGAGTACGAGCAGTACTTC. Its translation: CASSPGLAEYEQYF.

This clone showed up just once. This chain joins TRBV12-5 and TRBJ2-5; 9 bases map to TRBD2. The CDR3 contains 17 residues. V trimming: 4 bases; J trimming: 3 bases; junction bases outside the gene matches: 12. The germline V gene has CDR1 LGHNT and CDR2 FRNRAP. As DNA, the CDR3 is TGTGCTAGTGGTTCCGGAACACTAGCGGGCCCCAAAGAGACCCAGTACTTC. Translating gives CASGSGTLAGPKETQYF.

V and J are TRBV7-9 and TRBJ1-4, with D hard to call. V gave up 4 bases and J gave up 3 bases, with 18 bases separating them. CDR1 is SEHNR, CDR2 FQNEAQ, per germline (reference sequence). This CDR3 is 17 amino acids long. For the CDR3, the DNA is TGTGCCAGCAGCTCAGGACTGGCCCCTTTATCTAATGAAAAACTGTTTTTT. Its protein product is CASSSGLAPLSNEKLFF. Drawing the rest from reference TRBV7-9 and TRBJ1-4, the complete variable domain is DTGVSQNPRHKITKRGQNVTFRCDPISEHNRLYWYRQTLGQGPEFLTYFQNEAQLEKSRLLSDRFSAERPKGSFSTLEIQRTEQGDSAMYLCASSSGLAPLSNEKLFFGSGTQLSVL.

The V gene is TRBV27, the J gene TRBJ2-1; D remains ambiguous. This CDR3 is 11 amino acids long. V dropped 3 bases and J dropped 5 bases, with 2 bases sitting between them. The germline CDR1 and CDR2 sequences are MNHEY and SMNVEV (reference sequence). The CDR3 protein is CASSLHNEQFF. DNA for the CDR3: TGTGCCAGCAGTTTGCACAATGAGCAGTTCTTC.

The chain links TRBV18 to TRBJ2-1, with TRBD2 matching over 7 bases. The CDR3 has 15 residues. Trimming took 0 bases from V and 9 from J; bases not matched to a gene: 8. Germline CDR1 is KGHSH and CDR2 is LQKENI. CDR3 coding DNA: TGTGCCAGCTCACCACCCCATGGGAGGGAGCGTGAGCAGTTCTTC. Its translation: CASSPPHGREREQFF.

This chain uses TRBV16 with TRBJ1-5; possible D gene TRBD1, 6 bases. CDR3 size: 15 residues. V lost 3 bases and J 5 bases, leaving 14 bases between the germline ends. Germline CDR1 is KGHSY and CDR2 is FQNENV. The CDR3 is CASSQTGSRDQPQHF. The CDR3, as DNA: TGTGCCAGCAGCCAGACAGGTTCGCGGGATCAGCCCCAGCATTTT.

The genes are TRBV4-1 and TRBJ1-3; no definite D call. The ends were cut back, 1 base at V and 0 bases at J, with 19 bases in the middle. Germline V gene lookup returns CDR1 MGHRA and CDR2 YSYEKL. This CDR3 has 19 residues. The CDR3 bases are TGCGCCAGCAGCCAAGTCCTCGCTCTGTTCACTCACTCTGGAAACACCATATATTTT. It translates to CASSQVLALFTHSGNTIYF.

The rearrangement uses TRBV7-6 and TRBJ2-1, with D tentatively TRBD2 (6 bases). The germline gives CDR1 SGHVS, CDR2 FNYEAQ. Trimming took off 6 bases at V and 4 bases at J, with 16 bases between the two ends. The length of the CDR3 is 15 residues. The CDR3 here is CASSRGSSGYNEQFF. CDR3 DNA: TGTGCCAGCAGTCGGGGGAGTAGCGGATACAATGAGCAGTTCTTC.

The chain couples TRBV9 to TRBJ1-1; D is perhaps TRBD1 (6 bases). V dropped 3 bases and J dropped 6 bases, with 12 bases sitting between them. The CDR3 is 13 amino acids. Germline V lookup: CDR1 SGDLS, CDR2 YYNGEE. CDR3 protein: CASSAEGHPEAFF. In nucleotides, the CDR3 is TGTGCCAGCAGCGCCGAGGGACACCCTGAAGCTTTCTTT.

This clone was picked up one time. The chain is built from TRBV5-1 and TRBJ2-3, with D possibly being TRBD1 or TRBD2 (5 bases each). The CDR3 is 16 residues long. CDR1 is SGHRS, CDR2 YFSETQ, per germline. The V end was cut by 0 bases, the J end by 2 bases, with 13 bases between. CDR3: CASSLGSSGPTDTQYF. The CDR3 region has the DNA TGCGCCAGCAGCTTGGGGTCGTCGGGACCCACAGATACGCAGTATTTT.

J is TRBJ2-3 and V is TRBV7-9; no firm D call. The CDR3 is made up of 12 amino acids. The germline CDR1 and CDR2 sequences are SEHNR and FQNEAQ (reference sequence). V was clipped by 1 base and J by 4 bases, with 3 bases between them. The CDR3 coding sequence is TGTGCCAGCAGCTTAGATCCAGATACGCAGTATTTT. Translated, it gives CASSLDPDTQYF.

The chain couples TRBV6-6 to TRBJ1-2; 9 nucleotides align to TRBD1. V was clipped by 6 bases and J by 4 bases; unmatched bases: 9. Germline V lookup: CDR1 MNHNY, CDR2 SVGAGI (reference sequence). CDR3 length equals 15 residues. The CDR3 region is CASSSGQGRIYGYTF. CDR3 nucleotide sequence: TGTGCCAGCAGCTCCGGACAGGGGAGGATCTATGGCTACACCTTC.

CDR3 protein: CASSLGGGGEQYF. The CDR3 nucleotides read TGTGCCAGCAGTTTGGGGGGAGGAGGCGAGCAGTACTTC. This sequence joins TRBV6-1 and TRBJ2-7; tentative D call: TRBD2 (6 bases). Germline loops: CDR1 MNHNS, CDR2 SASEGT. V lost 5 bases, J lost 6 bases, and 14 bases lay in between. This CDR3 contains 13 residues.

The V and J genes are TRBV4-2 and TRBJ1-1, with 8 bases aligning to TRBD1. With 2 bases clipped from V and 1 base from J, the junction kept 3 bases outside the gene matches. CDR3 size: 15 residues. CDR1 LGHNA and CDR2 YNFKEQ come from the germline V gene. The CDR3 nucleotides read TGTGCCAGCAGCCAAACAGGGGGACCGAACACTGAAGCTTTCTTT. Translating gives CASSQTGGPNTEAFF.

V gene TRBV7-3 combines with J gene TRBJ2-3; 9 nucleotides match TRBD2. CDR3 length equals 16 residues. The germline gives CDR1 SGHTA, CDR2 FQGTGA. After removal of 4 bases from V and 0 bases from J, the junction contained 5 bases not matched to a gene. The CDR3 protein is CASSSVAGASTDTQYF. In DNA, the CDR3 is TGTGCCAGCAGCTCAGTAGCGGGGGCTAGCACAGATACGCAGTATTTT.

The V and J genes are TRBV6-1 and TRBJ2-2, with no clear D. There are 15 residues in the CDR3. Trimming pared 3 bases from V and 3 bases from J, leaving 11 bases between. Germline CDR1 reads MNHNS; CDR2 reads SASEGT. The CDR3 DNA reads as TGTGCCAGCAGTGATTCCGTCTCGGACACCGGGGAGCTGTTTTTT. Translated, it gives CASSDSVSDTGELFF.

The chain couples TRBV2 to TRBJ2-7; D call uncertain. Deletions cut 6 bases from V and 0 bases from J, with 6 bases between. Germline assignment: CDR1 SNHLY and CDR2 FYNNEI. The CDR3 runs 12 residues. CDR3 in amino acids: CASSDSSYEQYF. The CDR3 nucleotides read TGTGCCAGCAGCGATAGCTCCTACGAGCAGTACTTC.

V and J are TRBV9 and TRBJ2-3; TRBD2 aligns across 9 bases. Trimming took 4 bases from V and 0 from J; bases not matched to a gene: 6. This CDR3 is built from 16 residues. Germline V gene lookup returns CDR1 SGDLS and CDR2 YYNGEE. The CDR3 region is CASSTSGGSSTDTQYF. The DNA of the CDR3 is TGTGCCAGCAGCACAAGCGGGGGGTCTAGCACAGATACGCAGTATTTT.